This TCR beta chain comes out of a study of shared clonotypes between healthy human individuals. Study conclusions and caveats: Clonotype sharing among donors was expected to depend on sequencing depth. Limitation of the genetic and exposure-history diversity represented came from the few donors.

V was shortened by 0 bases and J by 8 bases, with 12 bases between the two germline ends. Germline V CDR1 and CDR2: SGDLS, YYNGEE. CDR3 length: 14 amino acids. As processed by the authors: ImmunoSEQ yielded junction-only sequences lacking quality scores, so filtering differed. Clones were sequenced by immunoSEQ multiplex PCR, and TCRdb holds only the in-frame ones, with some missing. V and J calls plus clone size are reproduced from that table; the DNA served to infer D and trimming. The sample carries about 1.5 million clones, roughly 96% recorded once. A note on this clone: What it binds is unknown.

The V gene is TRBV9, the J gene TRBJ2-1, with D perhaps matching TRBD2 (6 bases). The receptor was isolated from a man aged 25-45 years in good health. The sample comprised naive CD4+ T cells sorted from blood. The subset is: CD45RA+ positively selected. CDR3 DNA: TGTGCCAGCAGCGTAGAAACAGCGGGCGATGAGCAGTTCTTC. It translates to CASSVETAGDEQFF.